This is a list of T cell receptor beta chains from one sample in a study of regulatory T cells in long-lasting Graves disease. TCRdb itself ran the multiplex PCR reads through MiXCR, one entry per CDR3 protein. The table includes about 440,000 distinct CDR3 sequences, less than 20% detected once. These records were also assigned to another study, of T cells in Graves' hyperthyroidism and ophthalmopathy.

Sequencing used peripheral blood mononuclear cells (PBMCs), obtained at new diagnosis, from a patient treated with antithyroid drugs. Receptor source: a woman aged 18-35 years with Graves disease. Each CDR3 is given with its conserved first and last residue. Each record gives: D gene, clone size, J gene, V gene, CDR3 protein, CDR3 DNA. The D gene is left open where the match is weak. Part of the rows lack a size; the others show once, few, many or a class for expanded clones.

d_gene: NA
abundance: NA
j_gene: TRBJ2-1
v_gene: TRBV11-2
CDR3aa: CASSLDRGTEQFF
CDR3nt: TGTGCCAGCAGCTTAGATCGGGGAACTGAGCAGTTCTTC

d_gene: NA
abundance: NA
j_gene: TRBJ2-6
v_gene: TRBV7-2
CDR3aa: CASSRGPGGANVLTF
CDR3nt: TGTGCCAGCAGTCGGGGACCGGGAGGGGCCAACGTCCTGACTTTC

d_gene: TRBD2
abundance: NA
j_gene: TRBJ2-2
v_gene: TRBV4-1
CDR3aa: CASSQKVAGGELFF
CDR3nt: TGCGCCAGCAGCCAAAAGGTAGCGGGCGGGGAGCTGTTTTTT

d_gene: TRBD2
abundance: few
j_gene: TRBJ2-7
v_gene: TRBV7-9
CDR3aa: CASTLSGSGTYEQYF
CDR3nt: TGTGCCAGCACCCTAAGCGGGAGTGGTACCTACGAGCAGTACTTC

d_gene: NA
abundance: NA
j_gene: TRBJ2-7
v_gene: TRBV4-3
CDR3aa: CASSQTRKATRPFSEQYF
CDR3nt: TGCGCCAGCAGCCAAACGCGAAAGGCTACTAGACCCTTTTCCGAGCAGTACTTC

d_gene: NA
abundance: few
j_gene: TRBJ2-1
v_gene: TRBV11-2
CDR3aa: CASSSGSELGEQFF
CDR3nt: TGTGCCAGCAGTAGCGGCTCAGAGCTTGGTGAGCAGTTCTTC

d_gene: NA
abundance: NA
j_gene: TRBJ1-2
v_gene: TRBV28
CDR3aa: CASSNGGGYTF
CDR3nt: TGTGCCAGCAGTAATGGGGGTGGCTACACCTTC

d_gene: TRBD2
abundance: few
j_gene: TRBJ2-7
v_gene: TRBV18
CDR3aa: CASSPQRGGHEQYF
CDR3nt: TGTGCCAGCTCACCACAGCGGGGAGGCCACGAGCAGTACTTC

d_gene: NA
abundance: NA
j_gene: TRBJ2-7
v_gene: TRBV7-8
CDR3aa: CASSLVGRPHEQYF
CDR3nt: TGTGCCAGCAGCTTAGTAGGCCGTCCCCACGAGCAGTACTTC

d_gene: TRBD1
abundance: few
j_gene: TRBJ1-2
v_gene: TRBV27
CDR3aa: CASSFRMADRNSYGYTF
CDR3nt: TGTGCCAGCAGTTTTAGGATGGCGGACAGGAATTCCTATGGCTACACCTTC

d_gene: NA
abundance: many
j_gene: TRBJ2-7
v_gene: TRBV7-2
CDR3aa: CASSYRVWGYEQYF
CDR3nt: TGTGCCAGCAGTTACAGGGTTTGGGGCTACGAGCAGTACTTC

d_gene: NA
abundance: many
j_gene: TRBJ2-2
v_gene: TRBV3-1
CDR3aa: CASRPGPNTGELFF
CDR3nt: TGTGCCAGCAGACCGGGACCTAACACCGGGGAGCTGTTTTTT

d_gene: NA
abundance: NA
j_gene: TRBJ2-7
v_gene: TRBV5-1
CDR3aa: CASSLELDTYEQYF
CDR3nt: TGCGCCAGCAGCTTGGAACTAGATACCTACGAGCAGTACTTC

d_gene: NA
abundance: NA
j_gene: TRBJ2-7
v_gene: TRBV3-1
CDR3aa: CASSQDRRGFYEQYF
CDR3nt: TGTGCCAGCAGCCAAGATCGGCGAGGATTCTACGAGCAGTACTTC

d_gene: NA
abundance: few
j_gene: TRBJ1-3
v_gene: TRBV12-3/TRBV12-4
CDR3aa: CASSLGGGASGNTIYF
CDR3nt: TGTGCCAGCAGTCTCGGAGGGGGGGCCTCTGGAAACACCATATATTTT

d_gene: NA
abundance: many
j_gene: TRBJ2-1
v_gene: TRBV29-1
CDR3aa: CSVEDRDSYNEQFF
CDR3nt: TGCAGCGTTGAAGATCGGGACTCCTACAATGAGCAGTTCTTC

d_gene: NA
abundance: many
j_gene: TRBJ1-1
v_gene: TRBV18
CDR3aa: CASSPLLGDTEAFF
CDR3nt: TGTGCCAGCTCACCACTCTTGGGAGACACTGAAGCTTTCTTT

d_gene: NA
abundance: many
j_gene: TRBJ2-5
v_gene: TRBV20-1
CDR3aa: CSASGSRDSQETQYF
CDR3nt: TGCAGTGCCTCCGGCAGTAGGGACTCTCAAGAGACCCAGTACTTC

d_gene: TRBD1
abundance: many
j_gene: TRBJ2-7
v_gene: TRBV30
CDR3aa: CASRNPGQQFYEQYF
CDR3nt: TGTGCCTCGAGAAACCCGGGACAGCAATTCTACGAGCAGTACTTC

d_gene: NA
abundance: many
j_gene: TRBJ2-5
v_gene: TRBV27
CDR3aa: CASSIQDRGTQYF
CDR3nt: TGTGCCAGCAGTATCCAGGACCGGGGGACCCAGTACTTC

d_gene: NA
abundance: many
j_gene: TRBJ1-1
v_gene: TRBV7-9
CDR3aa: CASSLMVNTEAFF
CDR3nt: TGTGCCAGCAGCTTAATGGTGAACACTGAAGCTTTCTTT

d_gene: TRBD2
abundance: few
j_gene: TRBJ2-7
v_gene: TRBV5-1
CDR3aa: CASRTGTSVSYEQYF
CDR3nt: TGCGCCAGCAGAACCGGGACTAGCGTCTCCTACGAGCAGTACTTC

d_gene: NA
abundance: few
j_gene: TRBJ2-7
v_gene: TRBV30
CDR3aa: CAWSATGYEQYF
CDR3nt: TGTGCCTGGAGTGCTACAGGTTACGAGCAGTACTTC

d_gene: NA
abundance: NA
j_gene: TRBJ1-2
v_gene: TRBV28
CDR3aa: CASSFGSRPYGYTF
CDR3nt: TGTGCCAGCAGTTTCGGAAGCAGGCCTTATGGCTACACCTTC

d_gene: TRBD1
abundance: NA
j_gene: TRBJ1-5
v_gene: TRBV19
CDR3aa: CASTPGRGFNQPQHF
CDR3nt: TGTGCCAGTACCCCCGGCAGGGGGTTCAATCAGCCCCAGCATTTT

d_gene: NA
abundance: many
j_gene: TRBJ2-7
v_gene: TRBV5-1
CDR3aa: CASSLGARREKQYF
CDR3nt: TGCGCCAGCAGCTTGGGGGCAAGGAGGGAGAAGCAGTACTTC

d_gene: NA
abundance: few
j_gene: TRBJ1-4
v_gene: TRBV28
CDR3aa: CASSLRRVNEKLFF
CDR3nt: TGTGCCAGCAGTTTACGACGGGTTAATGAAAAACTGTTTTTT

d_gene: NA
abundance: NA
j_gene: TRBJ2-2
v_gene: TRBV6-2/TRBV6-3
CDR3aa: CASSYNGAYTGELFF
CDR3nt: TGTGCCAGCAGTTACAACGGAGCGTACACCGGGGAGCTGTTTTTT

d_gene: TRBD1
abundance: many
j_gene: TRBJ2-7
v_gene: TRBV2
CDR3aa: CAITIRDRPSYEQYF
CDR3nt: TGTGCCATTACGATCCGGGACAGGCCCTCCTACGAGCAGTACTTC

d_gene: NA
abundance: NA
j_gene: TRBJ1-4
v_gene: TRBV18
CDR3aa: CASSPNGPRAEKLFF
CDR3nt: TGTGCCAGCTCACCAAACGGCCCGCGGGCCGAAAAACTGTTTTTT

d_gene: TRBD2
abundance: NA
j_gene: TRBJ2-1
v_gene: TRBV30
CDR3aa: CAWSQEREDVRGDNEQFF
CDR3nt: TGTGCCTGGAGCCAAGAGCGGGAGGATGTTCGGGGTGACAATGAGCAGTTCTTC

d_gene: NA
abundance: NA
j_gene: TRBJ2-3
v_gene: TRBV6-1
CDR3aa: CASTAAGFSTDTQYF
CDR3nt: TGTGCCAGCACCGCGGCCGGGTTTAGCACAGATACGCAGTATTTT

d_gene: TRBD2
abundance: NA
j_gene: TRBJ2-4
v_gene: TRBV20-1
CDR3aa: CSALAEGGRNIQYF
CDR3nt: TGCAGTGCACTAGCGGAGGGGGGCCGTAACATTCAGTACTTC

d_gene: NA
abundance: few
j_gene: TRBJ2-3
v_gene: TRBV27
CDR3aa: CASSAKVTPDTQYF
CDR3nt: TGTGCCAGCAGTGCAAAGGTCACCCCAGATACGCAGTATTTT

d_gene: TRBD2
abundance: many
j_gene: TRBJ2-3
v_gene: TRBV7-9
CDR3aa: CASSPLAGGIADTQYF
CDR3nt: TGTGCCAGCAGCCCACTAGCGGGAGGCATTGCAGATACGCAGTATTTT

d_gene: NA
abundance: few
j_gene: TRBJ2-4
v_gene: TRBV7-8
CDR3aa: CASSLEGVGNIQYF
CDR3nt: TGTGCCAGCAGCTTAGAGGGAGTTGGGAACATTCAGTACTTC

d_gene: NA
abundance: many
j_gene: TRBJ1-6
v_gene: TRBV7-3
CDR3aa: CASSLNSAGYNSPLHF
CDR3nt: TGTGCCAGCAGCTTAAACTCAGCGGGGTATAATTCACCCCTCCACTTT

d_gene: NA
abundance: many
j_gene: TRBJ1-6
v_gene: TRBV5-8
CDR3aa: CASSLDRDDSPLHF
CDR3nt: TGTGCCAGCAGCTTGGACAGGGATGATTCACCCCTCCACTTT

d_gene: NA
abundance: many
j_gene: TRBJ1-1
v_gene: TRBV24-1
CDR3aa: CATSDTMNTEAFF
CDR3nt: TGTGCCACCAGTGACACTATGAACACTGAAGCTTTCTTT

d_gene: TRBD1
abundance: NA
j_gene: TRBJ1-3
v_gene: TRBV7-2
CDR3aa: CASSFPGGFGNTIYF
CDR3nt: TGTGCCAGCAGCTTTCCAGGGGGCTTTGGAAACACCATATATTTT

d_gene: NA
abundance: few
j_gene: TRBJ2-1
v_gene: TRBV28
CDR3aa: CASSSAYNEQFF
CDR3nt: TGTGCCAGCAGTTCAGCCTACAATGAGCAGTTCTTC

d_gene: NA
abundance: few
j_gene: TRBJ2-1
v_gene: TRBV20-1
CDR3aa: CSARVGDYNEQFF
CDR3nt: TGCAGTGCTAGAGTGGGGGATTACAATGAGCAGTTCTTC

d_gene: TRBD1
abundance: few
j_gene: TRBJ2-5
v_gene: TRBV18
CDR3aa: CASSPRGQKETQYF
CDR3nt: TGTGCCAGCTCACCACGGGGACAGAAAGAGACCCAGTACTTC

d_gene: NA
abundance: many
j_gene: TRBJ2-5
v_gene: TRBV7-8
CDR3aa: CASSWYRDRYQETQYF
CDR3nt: TGTGCCAGCAGCTGGTACCGGGACCGGTACCAAGAGACCCAGTACTTC

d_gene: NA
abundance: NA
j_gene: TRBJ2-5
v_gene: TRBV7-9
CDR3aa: CASSFPRGGEETQYF
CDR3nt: TGTGCCAGCAGCTTCCCCCGGGGTGGAGAAGAGACCCAGTACTTC

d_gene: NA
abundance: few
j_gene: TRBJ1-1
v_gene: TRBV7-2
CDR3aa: CASSLQANTEAFF
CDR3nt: TGTGCCAGCAGCCTCCAGGCGAACACTGAAGCTTTCTTT

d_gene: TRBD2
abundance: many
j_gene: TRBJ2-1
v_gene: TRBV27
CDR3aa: CASSFSLAGGPLYNEQFF
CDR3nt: TGTGCCAGCAGTTTCTCCCTAGCGGGAGGACCCCTTTACAATGAGCAGTTCTTC

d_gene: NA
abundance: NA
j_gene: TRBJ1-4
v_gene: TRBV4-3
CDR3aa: CASSQDDRPKNEKLFF
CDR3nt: TGCGCCAGCAGCCAAGACGACCGCCCCAAGAATGAAAAACTGTTTTTT

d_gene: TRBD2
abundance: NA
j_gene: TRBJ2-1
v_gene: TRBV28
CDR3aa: CASSPKLAGGPGYNEQFF
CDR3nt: TGTGCCAGCAGCCCAAAACTAGCGGGAGGGCCGGGTTACAATGAGCAGTTCTTC

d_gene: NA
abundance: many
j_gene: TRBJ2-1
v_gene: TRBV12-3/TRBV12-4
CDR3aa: CASSFGGGFAYNEQFF
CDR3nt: TGTGCCAGCAGTTTCGGAGGGGGATTCGCCTACAATGAGCAGTTCTTC

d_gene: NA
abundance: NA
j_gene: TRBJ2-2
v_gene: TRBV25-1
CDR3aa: CASSDWKAGELFF
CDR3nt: TGTGCCAGCAGCGACTGGAAAGCCGGGGAGCTGTTTTTT

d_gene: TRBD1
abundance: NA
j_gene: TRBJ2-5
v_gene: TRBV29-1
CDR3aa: CSVTTTGAWETQYF
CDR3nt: TGCAGCGTTACTACCACAGGGGCATGGGAGACCCAGTACTTC

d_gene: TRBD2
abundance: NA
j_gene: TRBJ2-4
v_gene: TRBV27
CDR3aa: CASSSLGLKNIQYF
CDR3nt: TGTGCCAGCAGTTCTCTGGGACTAAAAAACATTCAGTACTTC

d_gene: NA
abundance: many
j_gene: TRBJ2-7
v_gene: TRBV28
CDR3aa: CASRGLGYYEQYF
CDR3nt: TGTGCCAGCAGAGGATTGGGTTACTACGAGCAGTACTTC

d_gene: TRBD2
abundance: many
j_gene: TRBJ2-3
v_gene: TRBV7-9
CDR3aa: CASSPRLAREADTQYF
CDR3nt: TGTGCCAGCAGCCCCCGACTAGCCCGAGAGGCAGATACGCAGTATTTT